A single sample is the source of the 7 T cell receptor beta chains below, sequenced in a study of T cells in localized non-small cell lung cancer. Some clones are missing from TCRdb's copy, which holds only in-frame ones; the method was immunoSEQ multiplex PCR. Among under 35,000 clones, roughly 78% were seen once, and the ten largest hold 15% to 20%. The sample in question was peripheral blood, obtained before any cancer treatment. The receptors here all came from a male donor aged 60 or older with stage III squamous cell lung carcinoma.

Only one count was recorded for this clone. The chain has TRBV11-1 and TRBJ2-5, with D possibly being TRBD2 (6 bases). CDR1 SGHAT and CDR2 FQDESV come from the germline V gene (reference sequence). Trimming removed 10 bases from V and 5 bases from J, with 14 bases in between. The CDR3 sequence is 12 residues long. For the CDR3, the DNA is TGTGCCACCCGGGGGTACGGGGAGACCCAGTACTTC. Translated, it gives CATRGYGETQYF. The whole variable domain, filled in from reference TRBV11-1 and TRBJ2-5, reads EAEVAQSPRYKITEKSQAVAFWCDPISGHATLYWYRQILGQGPELLVQFQDESVVDDSQLPKDRFSAERLKGVDSTLKIQPAELGDSAMYLCATRGYGETQYFGPGTRLLVL.

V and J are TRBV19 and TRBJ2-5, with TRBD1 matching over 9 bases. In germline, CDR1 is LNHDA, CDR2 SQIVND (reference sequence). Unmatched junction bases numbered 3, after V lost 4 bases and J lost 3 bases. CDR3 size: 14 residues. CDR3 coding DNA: TGTGCCAGTAGTAGCGGACAGGGGAAAGAGACCCAGTACTTC. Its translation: CASSSGQGKETQYF.

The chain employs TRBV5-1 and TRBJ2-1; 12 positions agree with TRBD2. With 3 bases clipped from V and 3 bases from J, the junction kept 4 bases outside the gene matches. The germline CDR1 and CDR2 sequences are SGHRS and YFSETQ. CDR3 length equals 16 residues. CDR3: CASSSGGLAGYNEQFF. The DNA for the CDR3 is TGCGCCAGCAGCTCGGGGGGACTAGCGGGCTACAATGAGCAGTTCTTC.

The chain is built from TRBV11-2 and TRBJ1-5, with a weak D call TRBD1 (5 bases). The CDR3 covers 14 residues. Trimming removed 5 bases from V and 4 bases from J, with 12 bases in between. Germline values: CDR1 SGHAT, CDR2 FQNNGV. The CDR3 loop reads CASSPDSQNQPQHF. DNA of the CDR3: TGTGCCAGCAGCCCAGACAGTCAAAATCAGCCCCAGCATTTT.

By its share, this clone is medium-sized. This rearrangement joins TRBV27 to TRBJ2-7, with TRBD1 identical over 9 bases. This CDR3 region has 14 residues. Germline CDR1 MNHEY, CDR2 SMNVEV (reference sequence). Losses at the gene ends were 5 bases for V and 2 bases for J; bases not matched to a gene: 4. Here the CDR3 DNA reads TGTGCCAGCAGTCTGGGACAGGGAACCTACGAGCAGTACTTC. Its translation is CASSLGQGTYEQYF.

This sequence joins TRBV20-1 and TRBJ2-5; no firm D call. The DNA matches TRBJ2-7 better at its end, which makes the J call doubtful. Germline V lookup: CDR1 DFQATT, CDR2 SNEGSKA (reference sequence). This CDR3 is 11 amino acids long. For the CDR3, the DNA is TGCAGTGCTAGAACCCAGTACGAGCAGTACTTC. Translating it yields CSARTQYEQYF.

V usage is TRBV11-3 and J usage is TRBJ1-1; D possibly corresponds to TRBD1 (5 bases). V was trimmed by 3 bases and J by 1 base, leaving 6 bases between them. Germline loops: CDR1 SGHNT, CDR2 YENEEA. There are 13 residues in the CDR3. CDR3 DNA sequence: TGTGCCAGCAGCTTGCAGGGGAACACTGAAGCTTTCTTT. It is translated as CASSLQGNTEAFF. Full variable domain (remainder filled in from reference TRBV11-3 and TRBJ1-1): EAGVVQSPRYKIIEKKQPVAFWCNPISGHNTLYWYLQNLGQGPELLIRYENEEAVDDSQLPKDRFSAERLKGVDSTLKIQPAELGDSAVYLCASSLQGNTEAFFGQGTRLTVV.